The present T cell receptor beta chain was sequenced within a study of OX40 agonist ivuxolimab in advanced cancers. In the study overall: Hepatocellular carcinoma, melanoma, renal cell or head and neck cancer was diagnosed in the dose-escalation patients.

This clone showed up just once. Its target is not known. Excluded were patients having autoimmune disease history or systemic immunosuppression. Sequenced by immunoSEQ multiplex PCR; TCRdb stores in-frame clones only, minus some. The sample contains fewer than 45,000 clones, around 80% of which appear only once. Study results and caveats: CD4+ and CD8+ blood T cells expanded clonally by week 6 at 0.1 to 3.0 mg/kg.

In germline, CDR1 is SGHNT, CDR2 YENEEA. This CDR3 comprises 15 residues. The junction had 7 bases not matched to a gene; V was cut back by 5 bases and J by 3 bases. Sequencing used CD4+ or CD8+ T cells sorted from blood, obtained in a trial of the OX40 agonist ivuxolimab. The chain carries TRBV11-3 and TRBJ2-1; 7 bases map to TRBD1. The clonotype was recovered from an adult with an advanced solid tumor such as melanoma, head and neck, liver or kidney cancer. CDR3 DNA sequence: TGTGCCAGCAGCCCCTATGGGACAGTCTACAATGAGCAGTTCTTC. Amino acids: CASSPYGTVYNEQFF. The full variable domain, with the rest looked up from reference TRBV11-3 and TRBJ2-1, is EAGVVQSPRYKIIEKKQPVAFWCNPISGHNTLYWYLQNLGQGPELLIRYENEEAVDDSQLPKDRFSAERLKGVDSTLKIQPAELGDSAVYLCASSPYGTVYNEQFFGPGTRLTVL.